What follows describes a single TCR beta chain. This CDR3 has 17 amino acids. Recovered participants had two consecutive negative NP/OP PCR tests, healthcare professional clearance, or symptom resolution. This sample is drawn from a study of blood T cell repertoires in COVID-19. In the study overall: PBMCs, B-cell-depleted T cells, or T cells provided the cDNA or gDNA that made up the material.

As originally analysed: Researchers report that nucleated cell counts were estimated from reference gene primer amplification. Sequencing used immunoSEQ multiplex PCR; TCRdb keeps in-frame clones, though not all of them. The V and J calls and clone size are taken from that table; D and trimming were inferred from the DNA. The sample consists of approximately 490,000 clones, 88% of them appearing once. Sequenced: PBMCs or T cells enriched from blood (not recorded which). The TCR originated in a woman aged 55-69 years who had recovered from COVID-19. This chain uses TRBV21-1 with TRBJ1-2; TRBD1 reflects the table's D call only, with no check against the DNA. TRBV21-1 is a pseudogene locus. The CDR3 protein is CASSLSGTGTSNYGYTF. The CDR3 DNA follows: TGTGCCAGCAGCTTATCCGGGACAGGGACCTCTAACTATGGCTACACCTTC.